The next 27 T cell receptor beta chains were all read from a single sample in a study of cytomegalovirus exposure and HLA in healthy donors. The PCR employed 60 Vbeta primers together with 13 Jbeta primers. Using immunoSEQ multiplex PCR, the repertoire was profiled, and TCRdb retains in-frame clones only, with some absent. This table holds approximately 190,000 clones, 75% to 85% found once. Source material: PBMCs. The receptors were gathered from a woman younger than 35 in good health and CMV-seropositive.

This chain links TRBV4-1 with TRBJ1-5; 8 bases line up with TRBD1. V shed 4 bases and J 0 bases; nucleotides not matched to a gene: 2. The V gene's germline CDR1 is MGHRA and CDR2 YSYEKL. This CDR3 region has 15 residues. The CDR3 nucleotides read TGCGCCAGCAGCCTTGACAGGGGTAGCAATCAGCCCCAGCATTTT. Translating it yields CASSLDRGSNQPQHF.

This sequence joins TRBV6-1 and TRBJ1-2; 7 bases are a match to TRBD1. Looked up from germline, CDR1 is MNHNS and CDR2 is SASEGT. This CDR3 has 18 residues. Germline trimming cut 5 bases from V and 5 bases from J; bases unmatched to any gene: 20. CDR3 loop: CASSQDVPGQSRGYGYTF. In DNA, the CDR3 is TGTGCCAGCAGTCAAGATGTACCGGGACAGTCAAGGGGGTATGGCTACACCTTC.

The rearrangement links TRBV4-1 to TRBJ1-1; TRBD1 might be the D (6 bases). Germline CDR1 and CDR2: MGHRA and YSYEKL. The CDR3 extends over 15 amino acids. Trimming cost V 1 base and J 3 bases, with 12 bases left between them. The CDR3 reads CASSQVAGADTEAFF. CDR3 in DNA: TGCGCCAGCAGCCAAGTAGCGGGGGCCGACACTGAAGCTTTCTTT.

V gene TRBV30 combines with J gene TRBJ1-1; no clear D gene. From germline, CDR1 is GTSNPN and CDR2 SVGIG (reference sequence). V gave up 0 bases and J gave up 2 bases, with 7 bases separating them. The CDR3 is 13 residues long. This chain's CDR3 is CAWSVLDNTEAFF. For the CDR3, the DNA is TGTGCCTGGAGTGTACTAGACAACACTGAAGCTTTCTTT.

V is TRBV4-2 and J is TRBJ2-1; TRBD2 matches at 13 bases. The CDR3 length is 17 residues. From germline, CDR1 is LGHNA and CDR2 YNFKEQ. V lost 4 bases and J lost 2; bases outside the gene matches: 5. The CDR3 nucleotides read TGTGCCAGCAGCCCCTTAGGACTAGCGGGGGCCTACAATGAGCAGTTCTTC. This translates into CASSPLGLAGAYNEQFF.

This chain links TRBV5-1 with TRBJ2-1, with D tentatively TRBD2 (5 bases). CDR1 is SGHRS and CDR2 is YFSETQ in the germline V gene. Trimming took off 0 bases at V and 0 bases at J, with 10 bases between the two ends. This CDR3 is 16 amino acids long. CDR3 nucleotides: TGCGCCAGCAGCTTGGGGGTGGGGAGCTCCTACAATGAGCAGTTCTTC. This gives the protein CASSLGVGSSYNEQFF.

This chain joins TRBV4-3 and TRBJ1-2; D unclear. Trimming cost V 0 bases and J 8 bases, with 16 bases left between them. Per the germline V gene, CDR1 is LGHNA and CDR2 is YSLEER. This CDR3 spans 15 amino acids. The CDR3 coding sequence is TGCGCCAGCAGCCAAGATCGGGAAAGACCCGGCGGCTACACCTTC. Translating it yields CASSQDRERPGGYTF.

The chain combines TRBV2 with TRBJ2-5; the D gene is possibly TRBD2 (6 bases). CDR1 is SNHLY, CDR2 FYNNEI, per germline. The CDR3 runs 15 residues. Trimming stripped 3 bases from V and 4 bases from J, with 15 bases between. CDR3 DNA: TGTGCCAGCAGTGATACGGGGGACCGTGGAGAGACCCAGTACTTC. It is translated as CASSDTGDRGETQYF.

For this clone: Other DNA sequences in the same sample also yield this CDR3. The chain carries TRBV7-3 and TRBJ2-1; 11 bases match TRBD2. The V gene end was trimmed by 2 bases and the J gene end by 6 bases; junction bases not matched to a gene: 3. CDR3 length: 15 amino acids. In germline, CDR1 is SGHTA, CDR2 FQGTGA. The CDR3 sequence: CASSLLAGGFNEQFF. The CDR3 region has the DNA TGTGCCAGCAGCTTACTAGCGGGGGGATTCAATGAGCAGTTCTTC.

V is TRBV5-1 and J is TRBJ2-7; TRBD1 agrees at 7 bases. Per germline, CDR1 SGHRS and CDR2 YFSETQ. Trimming cost V 4 bases and J 6 bases; bases outside gene matches: 13. The CDR3 loop spans 15 amino acids. As DNA, the CDR3 is TGCGCCAGCAGCCTTCTGACAGGGAATAGGGGCGAGCAGTACTTC. This gives the protein CASSLLTGNRGEQYF.

V gene TRBV6-5 combines with J gene TRBJ1-1; 7 bases are a match to TRBD1. Germline CDR1 reads MNHEY; CDR2 reads SVGAGI. Trimming removed 5 bases from V and 8 bases from J; junction bases left unmatched: 11. The CDR3 spans 14 residues. CDR3: CASSPSPTGLEAFF. CDR3 nucleotides: TGTGCCAGCAGTCCCTCACCGACAGGGCTAGAAGCTTTCTTT.

Details on this clone: A junction boundary mismatches the germline segment, possibly from a read error. This sample also contains other DNA sequences that code for the same CDR3. The chain carries TRBV19 and TRBJ1-2, with TRBD1 as a possible D gene (5 bases). The CDR3 has 15 amino acids. Germline V gives CDR1 LNHDA, CDR2 SQIVND (reference sequence). The CDR3 nucleotides are TGTGCCAGTATCCCACCGGGACTGTATAACTACGGCTACACCTTC. Translation gives CASIPPGLYNYGYTF.

The chain joins TRBV5-1 to TRBJ1-4; D remains unclear. The V end was cut by 0 bases, the J end by 0 bases, with 6 bases between. The CDR3 totals 15 residues. From germline, CDR1 is SGHRS and CDR2 YFSETQ. CDR3 bases: TGCGCCAGCAGCTTGGAATCTGCAACTAATGAAAAACTGTTTTTT. Translated, it gives CASSLESATNEKLFF.

The chain employs TRBV5-4 and TRBJ2-1, with TRBD2 matching over 11 bases. Germline values: CDR1 SGHNT, CDR2 YYREEE (reference sequence). The CDR3 extends over 15 amino acids. V lost 5 bases and J lost 3; bases outside the gene matches: 4. The CDR3 spells CASRLTSGVYNEQFF. CDR3 DNA sequence: TGTGCCAGCAGGTTGACTAGCGGGGTCTACAATGAGCAGTTCTTC. Combining the CDR3 with reference TRBV5-4 and TRBJ2-1 gives the whole variable domain ETGVTQSPTHLIKTRGQQVTLRCSSQSGHNTVSWYQQALGQGPQFIFQYYREEENGRGNFPPRFSGLQFPNYSSELNVNALELDDSALYLCASRLTSGVYNEQFFGPGTRLTVL.

The CDR3 loop reads CASSLEGAGGPADTQYF. DNA for the CDR3: TGTGCCAGCAGTTTAGAGGGAGCGGGGGGGCCAGCAGATACGCAGTATTTT. V usage is TRBV27 and J usage is TRBJ2-3; 10 bases line up with TRBD2. After removal of 2 bases from V and 4 bases from J, the junction contained 9 bases not matched to a gene. Per the germline V gene, CDR1 is MNHEY and CDR2 is SMNVEV (reference sequence). This CDR3 has 17 amino acids.

The genes are TRBV7-2 and TRBJ2-1, with TRBD2 matching 15 bases. CDR3 length: 17 residues. V lost 3 bases, J lost 4 bases, and 4 bases stayed unmatched. Per the germline V gene, CDR1 is SGHTA and CDR2 is FQGNSA. The CDR3 loop reads CASSLWTSGGGYNEQFF. The DNA of the CDR3 is TGTGCCAGCAGCTTGTGGACTAGCGGGGGGGGGTACAATGAGCAGTTCTTC.

This sequence joins TRBV5-4 and TRBJ1-4; 9 bases are a match to TRBD1. V dropped 3 bases and J dropped 8; count of bases not matched to a gene: 5. CDR3 length: 14 residues. CDR1 is SGHNT and CDR2 is YYREEE in the germline V gene (reference sequence). CDR3 bases: TGTGCCAGCAGCTGGACAGGGGAAAAGGAAAAACTGTTTTTT. Its protein is CASSWTGEKEKLFF. Full variable domain (outside the CDR3, taken from reference TRBV5-4 and TRBJ1-4): ETGVTQSPTHLIKTRGQQVTLRCSSQSGHNTVSWYQQALGQGPQFIFQYYREEENGRGNFPPRFSGLQFPNYSSELNVNALELDDSALYLCASSWTGEKEKLFFGSGTQLSVL.

CDR3: CASKKGQGNYSPLHF. The CDR3 nucleotides are TGTGCCAGCAAGAAGGGACAGGGGAACTATTCACCCCTCCACTTT. The V gene is TRBV2, the J gene TRBJ1-6, with 10 bases fitting TRBD1. Trimming took 7 bases from V and 8 from J; bases not matched to a gene: 8. The germline V gene has CDR1 SNHLY and CDR2 FYNNEI. The CDR3 length is 15 residues.

This chain connects TRBV9 to TRBJ1-2, with 9 positions matching TRBD1. J gave up 11 bases and V 3 bases, and 8 bases lay outside the gene matches. The CDR3 covers 13 residues. The germline gives CDR1 SGDLS, CDR2 YYNGEE. This CDR3 is CASSAIQGAGYTF. CDR3 in DNA: TGTGCCAGCAGCGCCATACAGGGGGCGGGGTACACCTTC.

This sequence joins TRBV6-1 and TRBJ1-6; TRBD1 matches 8 bases. The V gene end was trimmed by 6 bases and the J gene end by 10 bases; junction bases not matched to a gene: 5. The CDR3 length is 13 residues. Germline V gives CDR1 MNHNS, CDR2 SASEGT. The CDR3 here is CASSGQGRSPLHF. CDR3 sequence (DNA): TGTGCCAGCAGCGGACAGGGTCGGTCACCCCTCCACTTT.

This clone was detected only once. V usage is TRBV5-1 and J usage is TRBJ2-5; D might be TRBD1 (6 bases). The V gene's germline CDR1 is SGHRS and CDR2 YFSETQ. With 3 bases removed from V and 7 bases from J, the gap between germline ends came to 16 bases. The length of the CDR3 is 14 residues. Written as DNA, the CDR3 is TGCGCCAGCAGCTCCGACAGGCGCCGGGGGACCCAGTACTTC. This translates into CASSSDRRRGTQYF.

V is TRBV7-2 and J is TRBJ1-2, with D possibly TRBD1 on 6 matching bases. The V gene's germline CDR1 is SGHTA and CDR2 FQGNSA. This CDR3 spans 16 amino acids. V was shortened by 5 bases and J by 8 bases, with 24 bases between the two germline ends. CDR3 in DNA: TGTGCCAGCAGCCGCAACTTACAGGGTCTCTCTCAGGGCTACACCTTC. It specifies CASSRNLQGLSQGYTF.

This clone has a handful of counts. This chain uses TRBV6-1 with TRBJ1-1; D is possibly TRBD1 (5 bases). CDR3 length: 12 amino acids. Germline CDR1 reads MNHNS; CDR2 reads SASEGT. Trimming stripped 7 bases from V and 11 bases from J, with 17 bases between. CDR3: CASTLDIPWAFF. CDR3 sequence (DNA): TGTGCCAGCACCCTGGACATCCCCTGGGCTTTCTTT.

The V call is TRBV7-9, the J call TRBJ2-1; 11 bases align to TRBD2. This CDR3 contains 19 residues. After removal of 5 bases from V and 1 base from J, the junction contained 13 bases not matched to a gene. Germline V gene sequence: CDR1 SEHNR, CDR2 FQNEAQ (reference sequence). The CDR3 DNA reads TGTGCCAGCAGCCCCAATGGGGCTAGCGGGGGGCCGTCCTACAATGAGCAGTTCTTC. Encoded protein: CASSPNGASGGPSYNEQFF.

The chain joins TRBV7-9 to TRBJ1-3; D is uncertain. Deletions cut 0 bases from V and 7 bases from J, with 13 bases between. The CDR3 has 15 amino acids. In germline, CDR1 is SEHNR, CDR2 FQNEAQ (reference sequence). CDR3 residues: CASSLAGSRENTIYF. The CDR3 bases are TGTGCCAGCAGCTTAGCCGGGAGTCGAGAGAACACCATATATTTT.

The chain carries TRBV5-1 and TRBJ2-3, with a tentative D call TRBD2 (7 bases). Germline CDR1 SGHRS, CDR2 YFSETQ. V dropped 4 bases and J dropped 3 bases, with 15 bases sitting between them. The CDR3 has 15 amino acids. The CDR3 reads CASSQTGGLTDTQYF. The CDR3 region has the DNA TGCGCCAGCAGCCAAACGGGGGGCCTTACAGATACGCAGTATTTT.

This chain links TRBV6-6 with TRBJ2-7, with TRBD1 matching over 10 bases. V lost 5 bases and J lost 9; bases outside the gene matches: 16. CDR3 size: 16 residues. Germline values: CDR1 MNHNY, CDR2 SVGAGI (reference sequence). For the CDR3, the DNA is TGTGCCAGCAGTAGGGCTTCGGGACAGGGGCTCTTTTGGCAGTACTTC. It translates to CASSRASGQGLFWQYF.